Shown below are 20 T cell receptor beta chains from a single sample sequenced in a study of shared clonotypes between healthy human individuals (dated by TCRdb to the early 2020s). The library was prepared using the immunoSEQ multiplex PCR assay. TCRdb stores this immuneACCESS table with in-frame sequences only. Part of the clones is absent; in the studies checked, under half of the shortfall reflects unresolved V genes, and no reason is known for the rest. This sample holds about 100,000 clones; more than 65% were observed only once. The top ten clonotypes cover over 20% of the sample. Sequencing was carried out using memory CD8+ T cells sorted from blood. The cell subset or site label here, explained by the study, means: CD45RO+ cells pooled with CCR7-negative TemRA cells. The receptors shown here come from a woman aged 25 to 39 in good health.

V is TRBV10-3 and J is TRBJ2-3; possible D gene TRBD2, 6 bases. Germline values: CDR1 ENHRY, CDR2 SYGVKD. V lost 8 bases and J 1 base, leaving 16 bases between the germline ends. The CDR3 extends over 15 amino acids. The CDR3 bases are TGTGCCATCGACGGTGACCAGCGGGGCACAGATACGCAGTATTTT. Encoded protein: CAIDGDQRGTDTQYF.

The chain combines TRBV7-8 with TRBJ2-1, with a possible D match to TRBD2 (6 bases). Germline values: CDR1 SGHVS, CDR2 FQNEAQ. CDR3 length equals 15 residues. V was cut by 7 bases and J by 6 bases, with 19 bases left in between. The CDR3, as DNA: TGTGCCAGCACCCTAGTGCCGGGACTTCGCAATGAGCAGTTCTTC. It codes for CASTLVPGLRNEQFF.

This clone was observed a single time. CDR3 nucleotide sequence: TGTGCCAGCAGTCAGTCGGGGGAGACCCAGTACTTC. This translates into CASSQSGETQYF. V is TRBV28 and J is TRBJ2-5; D might be TRBD2 (5 bases). This CDR3 has 12 amino acids. The V gene's germline CDR1 is MDHEN and CDR2 SYDVKM. Trimming removed 5 bases from V and 5 bases from J, with 9 bases in between.

The V and J genes are TRBV5-1 and TRBJ2-5, with 8 bases that match TRBD1. The germline V gene encodes CDR1 SGHRS and CDR2 YFSETQ. The CDR3 covers 17 residues. Trimming at V came to 2 bases and at J to 5 bases, leaving 14 bases not matched to a gene. CDR3 bases: TGCGCCAGCAGCTTAACCGGGGACAGGTTTCATGCGGAGACCCAGTACTTC. It encodes CASSLTGDRFHAETQYF.

This chain uses TRBV28 with TRBJ2-1, with D possibly called TRBD1 or TRBD2 (5 bases each). Trimming left V 4 bases short and J 4 bases short, with 8 bases between. Per the germline V gene, CDR1 is MDHEN and CDR2 is SYDVKM. There are 13 residues in the CDR3. CDR3 in DNA: TGTGCCAGCAGTTGGGGGAGATACAATGAGCAGTTCTTC. It codes for CASSWGRYNEQFF.

As to this clone: Within the sample, other DNA sequences also encode this same CDR3. The V call is TRBV5-1, the J call TRBJ2-1; no definite D call. The length of the CDR3 is 15 residues. Between the trimmed V and J ends, which lost 1 base and 0 bases, there was a span of 8 bases. Germline V CDR1 and CDR2: SGHRS, YFSETQ. The CDR3 coding sequence is TGCGCCAGCAGCTTGAGCTCCGGCTCCTACAATGAGCAGTTCTTC. Translation: CASSLSSGSYNEQFF. The full variable domain, its missing parts supplied by reference TRBV5-1 and TRBJ2-1, is KAGVTQTPRYLIKTRGQQVTLSCSPISGHRSVSWYQQTPGQGLQFLFEYFSETQRNKGNFPGRFSGRQFSNSRSEMNVSTLELGDSALYLCASSLSSGSYNEQFFGPGTRLTVL.

The V gene is TRBV6-6, the J gene TRBJ2-1; D is unclear. This CDR3 comprises 12 residues. V was pared by 8 bases and J by 3 bases, with 8 bases between. Germline V lookup: CDR1 MNHNY, CDR2 SVGAGI (reference sequence). The CDR3 DNA reads TGTGCCAGCGGTTTATACTACAATGAGCAGTTCTTC. Its translation: CASGLYYNEQFF.

Ten or more counts support this clone. The chain uses TRBV2 and TRBJ2-7, with D perhaps matching TRBD2 (7 bases). Trimming took 7 bases from V and 7 from J, leaving 20 bases between them. The CDR3 runs 14 residues. The germline V gene has CDR1 SNHLY and CDR2 FYNNEI. As DNA, the CDR3 is TGTGCCAGCACTAAGCGGGACACTCAAGGGGAGCAGTACTTC. This gives the protein CASTKRDTQGEQYF.

As for this clone: At one of its ends the junction is not consistent with the germline gene, which may arise from a read error. This chain connects TRBV30 to TRBJ2-7; D is unresolved. CDR1 and CDR2 from the germline V gene are GTSNPN and SVGIG (reference sequence). There are 11 residues in the CDR3. The CDR3 loop is CARRMRYEQYF. In nucleotides, the CDR3 is TGTGCCCGGAGAATGAGATACGAGCAGTACTTC.

This clone was recorded many times. The CDR3 protein is CASRPKGRTRGGYTF. Written as DNA, the CDR3 is TGTGCCAGCAGGCCTAAGGGACGGACAAGGGGTGGCTACACCTTC. The chain couples TRBV27 to TRBJ1-2, with D possibly matching TRBD1 (5 bases). Germline V gene data show CDR1 as MNHEY and CDR2 as SMNVEV (reference sequence). The ends were cut back, 6 bases at V and 7 bases at J, with 21 bases in the middle. The CDR3 length is 15 residues.

The rearrangement joins TRBV28 to TRBJ2-5; 9 bases align to TRBD2. Matching the DNA end better, TRBJ2-7 makes the J call doubtful. Germline V CDR1 and CDR2: MDHEN, SYDVKM. The CDR3 totals 24 residues. This chain's CDR3 is CASSLNLLRKAGLAGSKSSYEQYF. The DNA of the CDR3 is TGTGCCAGCAGTTTAAATCTTCTCCGAAAAGCGGGGCTAGCGGGATCCAAATCCTCCTACGAGCAGTACTTC.

This chain's CDR3 is CAISEVGEGTGANVLTF. CDR3 sequence (DNA): TGTGCCATCAGTGAGGTCGGTGAAGGGACTGGGGCCAACGTCCTGACTTTC. The genes are TRBV10-3 and TRBJ2-6; D unclear. The CDR3 totals 17 residues. Trimming took off 2 bases at V and 2 bases at J, with 13 bases between the two ends. CDR1 ENHRY and CDR2 SYGVKD come from the germline V gene.

This sequence joins TRBV27 and TRBJ1-2; D not resolved. The CDR3 is made up of 14 amino acids. CDR1 and CDR2 from the germline V gene are MNHEY and SMNVEV (reference sequence). V was clipped by 2 bases and J by 5 bases, with 12 bases between them. As DNA, the CDR3 is TGTGCCAGCAGTTTAGGAGTTAGGACGTATGGCTACACCTTC. It encodes CASSLGVRTYGYTF.

This clone appeared once. V is TRBV15 and J is TRBJ2-7; a weak D match, TRBD2 (6 bases). Trimming pared 1 base from V and 4 bases from J, leaving 14 bases between. Germline CDR1 and CDR2: LNHNV and YYDKDF (reference sequence). This CDR3 has 15 residues. CDR3 DNA: TGTGCCACCAGCAGAGGGGCGGCTAGCGAATACGAGCAGTACTTC. It specifies CATSRGAASEYEQYF.

This chain joins TRBV12-2 and TRBJ1-5. TRBV12-2 is noted as a pseudogene. This CDR3 region has 14 residues. The CDR3, as DNA: TGTGCAAGTCGCTTATCCTTAGGGTGGGGACCCCAGCATTTT. Translated: CASRLSLGWGPQHF.

This clone was seen just once. The V call is TRBV5-6, the J call TRBJ2-1; TRBD2 agrees at 13 bases. The CDR3 has 17 residues. In germline, CDR1 is SGHDT, CDR2 YYEEEE. V shed 0 bases and J 6 bases; nucleotides not matched to a gene: 6. CDR3 coding DNA: TGTGCCAGCAGCTTGGGTTCCCGGACTAGCGGGAGCAATGAGCAGTTCTTC. Protein sequence: CASSLGSRTSGSNEQFF.

In its sample, this clone was seen a few times. The J gene is TRBJ2-7, the V gene TRBV5-1, with 7 bases that match TRBD2. Germline-derived CDR1 and CDR2 are SGHRS and YFSETQ. Trimming at V came to 4 bases and at J to 11 bases, leaving 18 bases not matched to a gene. This CDR3 is 15 amino acids long. In DNA form, the CDR3 reads TGCGCCAGCAGCCCCATGGGGACTACCGCGGGGTCAGAGTACTTC. As protein: CASSPMGTTAGSEYF. Full variable domain (outside the CDR3, taken from reference TRBV5-1 and TRBJ2-7): KAGVTQTPRYLIKTRGQQVTLSCSPISGHRSVSWYQQTPGQGLQFLFEYFSETQRNKGNFPGRFSGRQFSNSRSEMNVSTLELGDSALYLCASSPMGTTAGSEYFGPGTRLTVT.

The genes are TRBV5-1 and TRBJ2-1, with 8 bases matching TRBD1. The length of the CDR3 is 14 residues. Germline V gene data show CDR1 as SGHRS and CDR2 as YFSETQ. V shed 4 bases, J shed 6 bases, and the junction held 6 bases outside the gene matches. CDR3 coding DNA: TGCGCCAGCAGCCCGGACAGGGCTATCAATGAGCAGTTCTTC. Its translation is CASSPDRAINEQFF. Full variable domain (missing parts from reference TRBV5-1 and TRBJ2-1): KAGVTQTPRYLIKTRGQQVTLSCSPISGHRSVSWYQQTPGQGLQFLFEYFSETQRNKGNFPGRFSGRQFSNSRSEMNVSTLELGDSALYLCASSPDRAINEQFFGPGTRLTVL.

There are many counts of this clone. CDR3: CASSNGLASTDTQYF. CDR3 in DNA: TGTGCCAGCAGCAACGGACTGGCTAGCACAGATACGCAGTATTTT. The V gene is TRBV5-4, the J gene TRBJ2-3; tentatively, D is TRBD2 (5 bases). The germline V gene has CDR1 SGHNT and CDR2 YYREEE (reference sequence). V was shortened by 4 bases and J by 0 bases, with 12 bases between the two germline ends. The CDR3 covers 15 residues.

V is TRBV27 and J is TRBJ2-7; D not resolved. In germline, CDR1 is MNHEY, CDR2 SMNVEV (reference sequence). The CDR3 is 14 residues long. The V end was cut by 5 bases, the J end by 5 bases, with 16 bases between. The CDR3, as DNA: TGTGCCAGCAGTCTTATCCCCTCGGAAGACGAGCAGTACTTC. Amino acid sequence: CASSLIPSEDEQYF.